These T cell receptor beta chains were read from a single sample in a study of Graves' ophthalmopathy and Graves' hyperthyroidism. TCRdb itself ran the multiplex PCR reads through MiXCR, one entry per CDR3 protein. The sample lists under 200,000 distinct CDR3 sequences, roughly two fifths seen once, with around 5.8% in the top ten. The sample comprised peripheral blood. These receptors originate from a woman aged 40-49 years with Graves' ophthalmopathy. Each CDR3 is given with its conserved first and last residue. Fields, in order: D gene, clone size, J gene, V gene, CDR3 DNA, CDR3 protein. A D gene is named only where the DNA matches it firmly. Expanded clones get a size class; other rows say once, few or many, or leave the size out.

d_gene: -
abundance: -
j_gene: TRBJ1-5
v_gene: TRBV24-1
CDR3nt: TGTGCCACCAGTGATGCCCCTCGTGGGGGGGTGTTTGTTCAGCCCCAGCATTTT
CDR3aa: CATSDAPRGGVFVQPQHF

d_gene: -
abundance: -
j_gene: TRBJ2-7
v_gene: TRBV7-8
CDR3nt: TGTGCCAGCAGCCTCACAGGGTCTTTCTCCTACGAGCAGTACTTC
CDR3aa: CASSLTGSFSYEQYF

d_gene: TRBD2
abundance: -
j_gene: TRBJ2-5
v_gene: TRBV25-1
CDR3nt: TGTGCCAGCAGTGGGACTAGCGGGAGCAATCAAGAGACCCAGTACTTC
CDR3aa: CASSGTSGSNQETQYF

d_gene: TRBD1
abundance: once
j_gene: TRBJ2-5
v_gene: TRBV28
CDR3nt: TGTGCCAGCAGCCTGGACAGGGTCGAGACCCAGTACTTC
CDR3aa: CASSLDRVETQYF

d_gene: -
abundance: -
j_gene: TRBJ1-1
v_gene: TRBV6-2/TRBV6-3
CDR3nt: TGTGCCAGCAGTCCTCTGATCGGAGGGATGAACACTGAAGCTTTCTTT
CDR3aa: CASSPLIGGMNTEAFF

d_gene: -
abundance: many
j_gene: TRBJ1-1
v_gene: TRBV30
CDR3nt: TGTGCCTGGGGCTGGGGGGCTGGCACTGAAGCTTTCTTT
CDR3aa: CAWGWGAGTEAFF

d_gene: TRBD1
abundance: many
j_gene: TRBJ2-2
v_gene: TRBV4-3
CDR3nt: TGCGCCAGCAGCCAAGATCAGGGGGCCCCCGGGGAGCTGTTTTTT
CDR3aa: CASSQDQGAPGELFF

d_gene: -
abundance: many
j_gene: TRBJ2-2
v_gene: TRBV12-3/TRBV12-4
CDR3nt: TGTGCCAGCAGCCGGGACATGAACACCGGGGAGCTGTTTTTT
CDR3aa: CASSRDMNTGELFF

d_gene: TRBD2
abundance: -
j_gene: TRBJ2-5
v_gene: TRBV12-3/TRBV12-4
CDR3nt: TGTGCCAGCAGTTATGAGCGGGGGGGCCCAAAGACCCAGTACTTC
CDR3aa: CASSYERGGPKTQYF

d_gene: -
abundance: many
j_gene: TRBJ1-1
v_gene: TRBV20-1
CDR3nt: TGCAGTGCTAGAGATGGGCCCACTGAAGCTTTCTTT
CDR3aa: CSARDGPTEAFF

d_gene: TRBD2
abundance: -
j_gene: TRBJ2-5
v_gene: TRBV12-3/TRBV12-4
CDR3nt: TGTGCCAGCAGTCGGACTAGCGGGAGGGAGCAAGAGACCCAGTACTTC
CDR3aa: CASSRTSGREQETQYF

d_gene: -
abundance: -
j_gene: TRBJ1-1
v_gene: TRBV29-1
CDR3nt: TGCAGCGCTGCTTCAGGGAGCACTGAAGCTTTCTTT
CDR3aa: CSAASGSTEAFF

d_gene: -
abundance: many
j_gene: TRBJ1-1
v_gene: TRBV6-5
CDR3nt: TGTGCCAGCAGGCAGACAGAGAACACTGAAGCTTTCTTT
CDR3aa: CASRQTENTEAFF

d_gene: -
abundance: -
j_gene: TRBJ2-7
v_gene: TRBV7-2
CDR3nt: TGTGCCAGCAGCTTAGGGTATGGGACACAGTACGAGCAGTACTTC
CDR3aa: CASSLGYGTQYEQYF

d_gene: -
abundance: many
j_gene: TRBJ1-5
v_gene: TRBV20-1
CDR3nt: TGCAGTGCTTCCTCGGGTACAGGAAGCAGGAATCAGCCCCAGCATTTT
CDR3aa: CSASSGTGSRNQPQHF

d_gene: -
abundance: many
j_gene: TRBJ1-5
v_gene: TRBV7-6
CDR3nt: TGTGCCAGCAGCCCGTTGGGGGGCAATCAGCCCCAGCATTTT
CDR3aa: CASSPLGGNQPQHF

d_gene: TRBD2
abundance: -
j_gene: TRBJ2-7
v_gene: TRBV28
CDR3nt: TGTGCCAGCAGTATACTAGCGGGAGAAAGCGAGCAGTACTTC
CDR3aa: CASSILAGESEQYF

d_gene: TRBD1
abundance: -
j_gene: TRBJ1-5
v_gene: TRBV6-1
CDR3nt: TGTGCCAGCAGCCCCGGGGACAGTACAAATCAGCCCCAGCATTTT
CDR3aa: CASSPGDSTNQPQHF

d_gene: -
abundance: -
j_gene: TRBJ2-5
v_gene: TRBV7-2
CDR3nt: TGTGCCAGCAGCCGACAGACCGAAGAGACCCAGTACTTC
CDR3aa: CASSRQTEETQYF

d_gene: TRBD1
abundance: once
j_gene: TRBJ1-2
v_gene: TRBV11-2
CDR3nt: TGTGCCAGCAGCTCCCGGCCCTCGACAGGGCACTATGGCTACACCTTC
CDR3aa: CASSSRPSTGHYGYTF

d_gene: TRBD2
abundance: -
j_gene: TRBJ2-7
v_gene: TRBV6-2/TRBV6-3
CDR3nt: TGTGCCAGCAGTTACTCGACTAGCGGGAGCTACGAGCAGTACTTC
CDR3aa: CASSYSTSGSYEQYF

d_gene: -
abundance: many
j_gene: TRBJ1-2
v_gene: TRBV4-1
CDR3nt: TGCGCCAGCAGCCAAGATCGTAGGTTAAACTATGGCTACACCTTC
CDR3aa: CASSQDRRLNYGYTF

d_gene: TRBD1
abundance: many
j_gene: TRBJ2-5
v_gene: TRBV29-1
CDR3nt: TGCAGCGTTGAAGATGTGGACAGGAACCAAGAGACCCAGTACTTC
CDR3aa: CSVEDVDRNQETQYF

d_gene: -
abundance: many
j_gene: TRBJ2-5
v_gene: TRBV18
CDR3nt: TGTGCCAGCTCACCACCCGGGGCAGGACAAGAGACCCAGTACTTC
CDR3aa: CASSPPGAGQETQYF

d_gene: TRBD2
abundance: many
j_gene: TRBJ2-7
v_gene: TRBV11-2
CDR3nt: TGTGCCAGCACCTTGACTAGCGGGGTGGGTACCTACGAGCAGTACTTC
CDR3aa: CASTLTSGVGTYEQYF

d_gene: -
abundance: -
j_gene: TRBJ1-5
v_gene: TRBV20-1
CDR3nt: TGCAGTGCCACAACAGGGTCGAGCAATCAGCCCCAGCATTTT
CDR3aa: CSATTGSSNQPQHF

d_gene: -
abundance: many
j_gene: TRBJ1-5
v_gene: TRBV6-8
CDR3nt: TGTGCCAGCACGGGGGCGGGTGGCAATCAGCCCCAGCATTTT
CDR3aa: CASTGAGGNQPQHF

d_gene: TRBD2
abundance: many
j_gene: TRBJ2-7
v_gene: TRBV28
CDR3nt: TGTGCCAGCAGTTTATCTAGCGGCCCCTACGAGCAGTACTTC
CDR3aa: CASSLSSGPYEQYF

d_gene: -
abundance: -
j_gene: TRBJ2-7
v_gene: TRBV20-1
CDR3nt: TGCAGTGCCAAGAGACAGGAACCATCCTACGAGCAGTACTTC
CDR3aa: CSAKRQEPSYEQYF

d_gene: -
abundance: -
j_gene: TRBJ1-2
v_gene: TRBV6-2/TRBV6-3
CDR3nt: TGTGCCAGCAGTTACTCGGTGTTCGGTGGCTACACCTTC
CDR3aa: CASSYSVFGGYTF

d_gene: TRBD2
abundance: many
j_gene: TRBJ2-5
v_gene: TRBV4-1
CDR3nt: TGCGCCAGCAGTCTTGTCGGGACTAGCGGGAGAGGAGAGACCCAGTACTTC
CDR3aa: CASSLVGTSGRGETQYF

d_gene: -
abundance: many
j_gene: TRBJ1-2
v_gene: TRBV20-1
CDR3nt: TGCAGTGCTAGTTTTTCTGGGTCTAACTATGGCTACACCTTC
CDR3aa: CSASFSGSNYGYTF

d_gene: TRBD1
abundance: -
j_gene: TRBJ1-1
v_gene: TRBV6-2/TRBV6-3
CDR3nt: TGTGCCAGCAGTTATGGGGGGACAGGGGGCTCTCTCACTGAAGCTTTCTTT
CDR3aa: CASSYGGTGGSLTEAFF

d_gene: TRBD1
abundance: -
j_gene: TRBJ2-7
v_gene: TRBV27
CDR3nt: TGTGCCAGCAGTCCCGGACAGGGATATACCTACGAGCAGTACTTC
CDR3aa: CASSPGQGYTYEQYF

d_gene: -
abundance: many
j_gene: TRBJ1-5
v_gene: TRBV14
CDR3nt: TGTGCCAGCAGCCAAGCAGGGGTTCAGCCCCAGCATTTT
CDR3aa: CASSQAGVQPQHF

d_gene: -
abundance: many
j_gene: TRBJ1-5
v_gene: TRBV30
CDR3nt: TGTGCCTGGAGTGGGGGGAGCAATCAGCCCCAGCATTTT
CDR3aa: CAWSGGSNQPQHF